These T cell receptor beta chains were read from a single sample in a study of blood T cell repertoires in COVID-19. Repertoires were generated with immunoSEQ multiplex PCR, while TCRdb's copy carries only in-frame clones and drops some. The sample lists under 300,000 clones; roughly 88% were seen once. The specimen sequenced was peripheral blood. These receptor sequences come from a man younger than 40 who had recovered from COVID-19. Each CDR3 is given with its conserved first and last residue. D genes are given only for firm matches. Only part of the rows carry a size: once, few, many, or a class if the clone is expanded.

TGTGCCAGCAGCTTAGGGGGCAGGGTTAACTATGGCTACACCTTC CASSLGGRVNYGYTF TRBJ1-2 TRBV7-6 . .
TGTGCCAGCAGCTTGGACAGGGCGGGCAATCAGCCCCAGCATTTT CASSLDRAGNQPQHF TRBJ1-5 TRBV7-8 . TRBD1
TGTGCCAGCAGGGGGACAGGGCGAAACGGGCCCCAGCATTTT CASRGTGRNGPQHF TRBJ1-5 TRBV6-5 . TRBD1
TGTGCCAGCAGCCTCGTCCCCTCCGGTAACAATGAGCAGTTCTTC CASSLVPSGNNEQFF TRBJ2-1 TRBV7-2 . .
TGTGCCAGCAGCTCGGGACTCCGCACAGATACGCAGTATTTT CASSSGLRTDTQYF TRBJ2-3 TRBV7-8 . .
TGTGCCAGCAGGCAGGGTTCTGGGAATCAGCCCCAGCATTTT CASRQGSGNQPQHF TRBJ1-5 TRBV6-6 . .
TGCGCCAGCAGCTTGGACAGGGGCGAGCAGTACTTC CASSLDRGEQYF TRBJ2-7 TRBV5-1 few TRBD1
TGTGCCTGGAGGCGGGGGGGGAGCACAGATACGCAGTATTTT CAWRRGGSTDTQYF TRBJ2-3 TRBV30 . TRBD2
TGTGCCAGCAGCGAAGTGGCCGCCAGGGGTGCCGCAACTAATGAAAAACTGTTTTTT CASSEVAARGAATNEKLFF TRBJ1-4 TRBV4-2 . .
TGTGCCAGCAGCTCCCTACCCCCCTGGCGGGGGGTGAACAATGAGCAGTTCTTC CASSSLPPWRGVNNEQFF TRBJ2-1 TRBV11-2 . TRBD2
TGTGCCAGCAGGGACAACACAGATACGCAGTATTTT CASRDNTDTQYF TRBJ2-3 TRBV6-5 . .
TGTGCCAGCAGCCGCCGACTAGCGGGAACTAGCACAGATACGCAGTATTTT CASSRRLAGTSTDTQYF TRBJ2-3 TRBV5-4 . TRBD2
TGCGCCAGCAGTGAGGGGACAGTTTACACCGGGGAGCTGTTTTTT CASSEGTVYTGELFF TRBJ2-2 TRBV10-2 . TRBD1
TGCAGCTCCTTCACAGTGAGGGGGGGCTACACCTTC CSSFTVRGGYTF TRBJ1-2 TRBV29-1 . .
TGCGCCAGCAGTTGGGACTCCTATGGCTACACCTTC CASSWDSYGYTF TRBJ1-2 TRBV5-1 once .
TGTGCCAGCTCACCTCAACAGGGCGACAATCAGCCCCAGCATTTT CASSPQQGDNQPQHF TRBJ1-5 TRBV18 . .
TGTGCCAGCAATTCCGAATTCCGGAGGTATAATTCACCCCTCCACTTT CASNSEFRRYNSPLHF TRBJ1-6 TRBV27 . .
TGCGCCAGCAGTGAAGGGGCAGAGAGAGCTTTCTTT CASSEGAERAFF TRBJ1-1 TRBV10-1 many .
TGTGCCAGCAGTTACCCTCCAGGGAACACCGGGGAGCTGTTTTTT CASSYPPGNTGELFF TRBJ2-2 TRBV6-5 . .
TGTGCCTGTGGGACAGGGGGTGCAACTAATGAAAAACTGTTTTTT CACGTGGATNEKLFF TRBJ1-4 TRBV30 . TRBD1
TGTGCCTACAACGAGCAGTACTTC CAYNEQYF TRBJ2-7 TRBV30 . .
TGTGCCAGCAGTGAAGAGGCAGGGGACGCGGTAGATACGCAGTATTTT CASSEEAGDAVDTQYF TRBJ2-3 TRBV6-1 many .
TGTGCCAGCAGCCCGAGCGGGGACGCCTACAATGAGCAGTTCTTC CASSPSGDAYNEQFF TRBJ2-1 TRBV14 . TRBD2
TGTGCCAGCAGCCCCACGGGACTAGCCCCGTTCTTC CASSPTGLAPFF TRBJ2-1 TRBV9 . TRBD2
TGTGCCAGCAGTTTTAGCGTCGAGACCCAGTACTTC CASSFSVETQYF TRBJ2-5 TRBV12-3/TRBV12-4 . .
TGTGCCAGCACCGGGACTAGCGGGGGTTATGAGCAGTTCTTC CASTGTSGGYEQFF TRBJ2-1 TRBV2 once TRBD2
TGTGCCAGCTCACCTGACGACATTCTTTTGGTGGCAGCTTTCTTT CASSPDDILLVAAFF TRBJ1-1 TRBV18 . .
TGTGCCAGCTCACGGGGGACAGACTCCTACGAGCAGTACTTC CASSRGTDSYEQYF TRBJ2-7 TRBV18 . TRBD1
TGTGCCAGCAGGAACCGGGGTACCTACGAGCAGTACTTC CASRNRGTYEQYF TRBJ2-7 TRBV12-3/TRBV12-4 once .
TGTGCCAGCAGCTTGGAGGCGGCGAGCACCGGGGAGCTGTTTTTT CASSLEAASTGELFF TRBJ2-2 TRBV5-5 few .
TGTGCCTGGGACGGGGGGAGTCAGCCCCAGCATTTT CAWDGGSQPQHF TRBJ1-5 TRBV30 . .
TGTGCCAGCAGCCAAGAAGCCACCGAGACCCAGTACTTC CASSQEATETQYF TRBJ2-5 TRBV14 . .
TGTGCCACCAGTGGGACAGTCACTGGGGAGCTGTTTTTT CATSGTVTGELFF TRBJ2-2 TRBV24-1 . .
TGTGCCAGCTCACCAAGTGAGGGCACCCTCTACGAGCAGTACTTC CASSPSEGTLYEQYF TRBJ2-7 TRBV18 . .
TGTGCCTGGAGCCTCCGGACAGGGGGCGACGAAAAACTGTTTTTT CAWSLRTGGDEKLFF TRBJ1-4 TRBV30 . TRBD1
TGTGCCAGCAGCTATCAGGGGGAGGTGGCTAACTATGGCTACACCTTC CASSYQGEVANYGYTF TRBJ1-2 TRBV5-5 once TRBD1
TGTGCCAGCAGCCAAGTTCCCCCAGCCGGGGGTTCACCCCTCCACTTT CASSQVPPAGGSPLHF TRBJ1-6 TRBV3-1/TRBV3-2 . .
TGTGCCAGCAGTTCAACCTTCAGGGTGGACACCTTC CASSSTFRVDTF TRBJ1-2 TRBV5-8 . .
TGTGCCAGCAGCTTGGCCCATGGGGACAGCGTCTTTGGCTACACCTTC CASSLAHGDSVFGYTF TRBJ1-2 TRBV5-6 . TRBD1
TGTGCCAGCAGCTACAATGGGCCCTTCGCCAATCAGCCCCAGCATTTT CASSYNGPFANQPQHF TRBJ1-5 TRBV11-2 once .
TGTGCCAGCAGCTCGCGACAGGGCTTACATTTT CASSSRQGLHF TRBJ1-5 TRBV7-8 . TRBD1
TGTGCCACCGCCCGGGAGGCACTGGGGGATACGCAGTATTTT CATAREALGDTQYF TRBJ2-3 TRBV6-5 . TRBD2
TGTGCCAGCCTGGGACTAGCGGGGGAAACCCAGTACTTC CASLGLAGETQYF TRBJ2-5 TRBV2 . TRBD2
TGCGCCAGCAGTGGATGGACCACGGGGTACAATGAGCAGTTCTTC CASSGWTTGYNEQFF TRBJ2-1 TRBV10-1 . .
TGTGCCAGCAGCGAGGGACTAGCGGGGGGGACCGGGGAGCTGTTTTTT CASSEGLAGGTGELFF TRBJ2-2 TRBV7-7 once TRBD2
TGTGCCAGCAGGAAGACAGGGGTGAGCTATGGCTACACCTTC CASRKTGVSYGYTF TRBJ1-2 TRBV27 . TRBD1